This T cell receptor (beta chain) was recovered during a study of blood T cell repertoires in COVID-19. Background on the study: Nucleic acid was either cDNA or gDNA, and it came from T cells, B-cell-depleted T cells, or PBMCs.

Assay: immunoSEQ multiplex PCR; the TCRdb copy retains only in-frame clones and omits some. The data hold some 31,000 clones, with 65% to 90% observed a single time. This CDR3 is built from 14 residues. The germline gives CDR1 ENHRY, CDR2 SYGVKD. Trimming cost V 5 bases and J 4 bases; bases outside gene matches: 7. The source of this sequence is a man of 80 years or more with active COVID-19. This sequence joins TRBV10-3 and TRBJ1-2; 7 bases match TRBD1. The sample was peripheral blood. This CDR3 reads CAISTGTEIYGYTF. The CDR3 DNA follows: TGTGCCATCAGTACCGGGACAGAAATCTATGGCTACACCTTC.